These 31 T cell receptor beta chains came from one sample sequenced in a study. TCRdb redid the calling of the 5' RACE reads with MiXCR, one entry per CDR3 protein. Of 7,500 to 10,000 distinct CDR3 sequences listed, 60% are singletons. Sequenced material: tumor-infiltrating memory CD4+ T cells sorted from the breast tumor. The sample's subset: memory CD4+ T cells, CD4+CD45RO+CD25-. These receptors came from a female donor with breast cancer.

The table lists this clonotype with a few counts. CDR3 DNA: TGCGCCAGCAGCTCCATTAGGTCGAGCAATGAGCAGTTCTTC. Its translation: CASSSIRSSNEQFF. The rearrangement uses TRBV5-1 and TRBJ2-1; D unresolved. With 3 bases removed from V and 6 bases from J, the gap between germline ends came to 13 bases. Looked up from germline, CDR1 is SGHRS and CDR2 is YFSETQ. The CDR3 contains 14 residues.

J is TRBJ1-2 and V is TRBV20-1; TRBD1 matches 9 bases. This CDR3 has 17 residues. Germline CDR1 DFQATT, CDR2 SNEGSKA (reference sequence). V lost 4 bases, J lost 8 bases, and 20 bases stayed unmatched. The CDR3 DNA reads as TGCAGTGCTATACTTGACACGCCGGGACAGGGACTGGGGGGCTACACCTTC. This sequence encodes CSAILDTPGQGLGGYTF.

The chain joins TRBV12-3 or TRBV12-4 to TRBJ2-3; 10 positions agree with TRBD1. With 5 bases clipped from V and 0 bases from J, the junction kept 11 bases outside the gene matches. The CDR3 is 18 amino acids. The CDR3, as DNA: TGTGCCAGCAGTCCTACCTTGGGACAGGGGTCTAGCACAGATACGCAGTATTTT. The encoded protein is CASSPTLGQGSSTDTQYF.

This clonotype was recorded a few times. The gene calls are TRBV6-2 or TRBV6-3 and TRBJ2-7; 9 bases line up with TRBD2. The germline gives CDR1 MNHEY, CDR2 SVGEGT. Germline trimming cut 7 bases from V and 6 bases from J; bases unmatched to any gene: 7. The CDR3 loop spans 13 amino acids. DNA of the CDR3: TGTGCCAGCACCCTAGCGGGGATTTTCGAGCAGTACTTC. Translating gives CASTLAGIFEQYF.

Written as DNA, the CDR3 is TGTGCCAGCAGTATCAGGGGTCAGGAGACCCAGTACTTC. Its protein is CASSIRGQETQYF. The rearrangement uses TRBV12-3 or TRBV12-4 and TRBJ2-5, with a possible D match to TRBD1 (6 bases). Trimming left V 5 bases short and J 5 bases short, with 12 bases between. The CDR3 covers 13 residues.

This sequence joins TRBV7-9 and TRBJ2-1; D gene uncertain. V was cut by 5 bases and J by 5 bases, with 7 bases left in between. CDR1 and CDR2 from the germline V gene are SEHNR and FQNEAQ (reference sequence). The length of the CDR3 is 12 residues. This CDR3 is CASSPLHNEQFF. The CDR3 DNA is TGTGCCAGCAGCCCCCTCCACAATGAGCAGTTCTTC.

The chain is built from TRBV20-1 and TRBJ2-1, with 9 bases that match TRBD2. Per the germline V gene, CDR1 is DFQATT and CDR2 is SNEGSKA (reference sequence). With V trimmed by 6 bases and J by 4 bases, 7 bases remained unmatched. The CDR3 is made up of 14 amino acids. Here the CDR3 reads CSAPKRGVYNEQFF. CDR3 coding DNA: TGCAGTGCCCCCAAGCGGGGGGTATACAATGAGCAGTTCTTC.

This clonotype occurred a few times. The rearrangement uses TRBV5-1 and TRBJ2-5; TRBD2 matches 7 bases. In germline, CDR1 is SGHRS, CDR2 YFSETQ. V was pared by 1 base and J by 1 base, with 4 bases of the junction left unmatched. There are 15 residues in the CDR3. CDR3 DNA: TGCGCCAGCAGCTTGTCTGGCGGGAGCCAAGAGACCCAGTACTTC. This sequence encodes CASSLSGGSQETQYF.

This chain connects TRBV30 to TRBJ1-1, with D perhaps matching TRBD1 (5 bases). Between the trimmed V and J ends, which lost 0 bases and 0 bases, there was a span of 14 bases. This CDR3 is 16 amino acids long. Germline-derived CDR1 and CDR2 are GTSNPN and SVGIG (reference sequence). CDR3 coding DNA: TGTGCCTGGAGTGTACCCGGGGGAATCATGAACACTGAAGCTTTCTTT. It yields the protein CAWSVPGGIMNTEAFF.

The V and J genes are TRBV4-1 and TRBJ1-2; 8 bases map to TRBD1. The CDR3 runs 15 residues. Germline lookup yields CDR1 MGHRA and CDR2 YSYEKL. V was clipped by 3 bases and J by 4 bases; unmatched bases: 7. CDR3 amino acids: CASSQETGAFYGYTF. CDR3 bases: TGCGCCAGCAGCCAGGAGACAGGGGCTTTCTATGGCTACACCTTC.

For the CDR3, the DNA is TGCGCCAGCAGCTTGACGACAGGGTCTGCCGAGCCCCAGCATTTT. Amino acids: CASSLTTGSAEPQHF. The chain has TRBV5-1 and TRBJ1-5, with TRBD1 identical over 7 bases. Germline V lookup: CDR1 SGHRS, CDR2 YFSETQ. CDR3 size: 15 residues. V shed 1 base and J 8 bases; nucleotides not matched to a gene: 9.

This sequence joins TRBV20-1 and TRBJ1-2; D is perhaps TRBD1 (6 bases). Germline V gene data show CDR1 as DFQATT and CDR2 as SNEGSKA (reference sequence). The CDR3 length is 12 residues. Trimming left V 2 bases short and J 6 bases short, with 10 bases between. The CDR3 DNA reads as TGCAGTGCTAGACCGGGACACCATGGCTACACCTTC. It is translated as CSARPGHHGYTF.

This clonotype was seen a few times. V and J are TRBV20-1 and TRBJ2-7, with D perhaps matching TRBD1 or TRBD2 (5 bases each). CDR3 length: 14 amino acids. Trimming took 0 bases from V and 9 from J, leaving 18 bases between them. CDR1 and CDR2 from the germline V gene are DFQATT and SNEGSKA (reference sequence). The CDR3 DNA reads as TGCAGTGCTAGAGATCTCTTGGGACCCCAGCGGCAGTACTTC. Translated, it gives CSARDLLGPQRQYF.

Of note for this clonotype: One junction end disagrees with the germline gene, perhaps due to a read error. The V gene is TRBV4-2, the J gene TRBJ2-2; D unresolved. Per germline, CDR1 LGHNA and CDR2 YNFKEQ. The CDR3 has 15 amino acids. CDR3 amino acids: CASSLFLSGSGELFF. The CDR3 DNA follows: TGCGCCAGCAGCCTTTTTTTATCGGGCAGCGGGGAGCTGTTTTTT.

The J gene is TRBJ2-7, the V gene TRBV29-1, with 7 bases fitting TRBD1. The V and J ends lost 4 bases and 5 bases, in that order; junction bases with no gene match: 8. The CDR3 has 13 residues. Germline V CDR1 and CDR2: SQVTM, ANQGSEA. The DNA of the CDR3 is TGCAGCGTTGTCCGACAGGGTGGAGACGAGCAGTACTTC. It codes for CSVVRQGGDEQYF.

The CDR3 DNA is TGTGCCATCAGTGCTAATAGCTTTGAGACCCAGTACTTC. This codes for CAISANSFETQYF. The rearrangement links TRBV10-3 to TRBJ2-5; D uncertain. This CDR3 spans 13 amino acids. Trimming took off 4 bases at V and 5 bases at J, with 11 bases between the two ends. Germline-derived CDR1 and CDR2 are ENHRY and SYGVKD.

The chain has TRBV20-1 and TRBJ1-1; D is unresolved. From germline, CDR1 is DFQATT and CDR2 SNEGSKA (reference sequence). The CDR3 runs 12 residues. V lost 3 bases and J 6 bases, leaving 11 bases between the germline ends. CDR3 in amino acids: CSASPGIAEAFF. CDR3 nucleotides: TGCAGTGCTAGTCCCGGGATCGCTGAAGCTTTCTTT.

This clonotype was seen once. V is TRBV20-1 and J is TRBJ2-3, with 8 bases lining up with TRBD2. The CDR3 has 13 amino acids. The germline V gene encodes CDR1 DFQATT and CDR2 SNEGSKA (reference sequence). J was trimmed by 0 bases and V by 6 bases; bases with no gene match: 2. The CDR3 sequence is CSAGGASTDTQYF. CDR3 DNA: TGCAGTGCCGGGGGGGCGAGCACAGATACGCAGTATTTT.

This clonotype was observed a few times. V gene TRBV12-3 or TRBV12-4 combines with J gene TRBJ2-5, with 9 positions matching TRBD1. Trimming took 6 bases from V and 2 from J; bases not matched to a gene: 10. CDR3 length: 16 residues. As DNA, the CDR3 is TGTGCCAGCAGACCTAATTTGGGACAGGGACAAGAGACCCAGTACTTC. Its translation: CASRPNLGQGQETQYF.

The chain joins TRBV28 to TRBJ2-7; 9 bases align to TRBD2. In germline, CDR1 is MDHEN, CDR2 SYDVKM. The CDR3 sequence is 14 residues long. J gave up 0 bases and V 3 bases, and 0 bases lay outside the gene matches. This chain's CDR3 is CASSLRGGSYEQYF. CDR3 DNA sequence: TGTGCCAGCAGTTTGCGGGGGGGCTCCTACGAGCAGTACTTC.

There are a few counts of this clonotype. The chain joins TRBV12-3 or TRBV12-4 to TRBJ1-5; TRBD1 is a possible D gene (5 bases). V lost 5 bases to trimming and J lost 9 bases, with 11 bases between them. The CDR3 covers 12 residues. CDR3 loop: CASSPQRGPQHF. The CDR3 DNA follows: TGTGCCAGCAGTCCTCAGAGGGGGCCCCAGCATTTT.

The chain recombines TRBV6-5 with TRBJ1-3; TRBD1 agrees at 9 bases. This CDR3 is built from 18 residues. The ends lost 6 bases at V and 0 bases at J; junction bases unmatched: 12. Germline V gene data show CDR1 as MNHEY and CDR2 as SVGAGI. CDR3 sequence: CASRTDGTGSGSGNTIYF. CDR3 DNA: TGTGCCAGCAGGACGGACGGGACAGGGAGCGGCTCTGGAAACACCATATATTTT.

For this clonotype: The junction shows a germline mismatch at one end, possibly a read error. The rearrangement uses TRBV7-9 and TRBJ1-5; the D is unclear. The CDR3 is made up of 14 amino acids. Germline V CDR1 and CDR2: SEHNR, FQNEAQ (reference sequence). CDR3 in amino acids: CASSWAAGNRPQHF. The CDR3 DNA follows: TGTGCCAGCAGCTGGGCAGCAGGAAATCGGCCCCAGCATTTT.

The chain uses TRBV4-1 and TRBJ1-1, with D unclear. V was clipped by 4 bases and J by 4 bases, with 19 bases between them. Germline V gene sequence: CDR1 MGHRA, CDR2 YSYEKL. The length of the CDR3 is 16 residues. CDR3 nucleotides: TGCGCCAGCAGCCTGGGGTTTGGCGGTAGTAGCACTGAAGCTTTCTTT. Amino acids: CASSLGFGGSSTEAFF.

The chain joins TRBV29-1 to TRBJ2-5, with D maybe TRBD1 (6 bases). Trimming stripped 3 bases from V and 6 bases from J, with 14 bases between. Germline V gene data show CDR1 as SQVTM and CDR2 as ANQGSEA. This CDR3 is 13 amino acids long. CDR3 coding DNA: TGCAGCGTTGACGAAGACAGGTGGAAGACCCAGTACTTC. The encoded protein is CSVDEDRWKTQYF.

This chain joins TRBV28 and TRBJ1-5; 8 bases are shared with TRBD1. From germline, CDR1 is MDHEN and CDR2 SYDVKM. This CDR3 has 15 residues. V was pared by 6 bases and J by 0 bases, with 4 bases of the junction left unmatched. CDR3 amino acids: CASRRTGLSNQPQHF. In nucleotides, the CDR3 is TGTGCCAGCAGAAGGACAGGGCTTAGCAATCAGCCCCAGCATTTT. Full variable domain (outside the CDR3, taken from reference TRBV28 and TRBJ1-5): DVKVTQSSRYLVKRTGEKVFLECVQDMDHENMFWYRQDPGLGLRLIYFSYDVKMKEKGDIPEGYSVSREKKERFSLILESASTNQTSMYLCASRRTGLSNQPQHFGDGTRLSIL.

This chain uses TRBV7-2 with TRBJ1-6; weak D call: TRBD1 (5 bases). V lost 5 bases and J 13 bases, leaving 18 bases between the germline ends. Germline V gives CDR1 SGHTA, CDR2 FQGNSA. The CDR3 is 14 amino acids. CDR3 nucleotide sequence: TGTGCCAGCAGCCCCGGTGGTGGGGGTACGCCCCTCCACTTT. Translating it yields CASSPGGGGTPLHF.

The chain recombines TRBV20-1 with TRBJ2-3; 10 bases align to TRBD2. Germline-derived CDR1 and CDR2 are DFQATT and SNEGSKA (reference sequence). The CDR3 has 14 residues. V shed 5 bases and J 3 bases; nucleotides not matched to a gene: 5. In DNA, the CDR3 is TGCAGTGCTCCCCGAGCGGGAGGGACAGATACGCAGTATTTT. Translating gives CSAPRAGGTDTQYF.

This chain joins TRBV7-9 and TRBJ1-1, with 7 positions matching TRBD1. CDR1 SEHNR and CDR2 FQNEAQ come from the germline V gene (reference sequence). The trim removed 6 bases at V and 7 bases at J, leaving 11 bases unmatched. This CDR3 has 14 residues. The CDR3 coding sequence is TGTGCCAGCAGTCGTTCAGGGGGAGGCGATGAAGCTTTCTTT. Translation: CASSRSGGGDEAFF.

This chain links TRBV7-3 with TRBJ1-1; TRBD1 aligns across 7 bases. After removal of 5 bases from V and 1 base from J, the junction contained 7 bases not matched to a gene. The germline V gene encodes CDR1 SGHTA and CDR2 FQGTGA. This CDR3 is built from 15 residues. The CDR3 sequence is CASSGTTGRNTEAFF. The CDR3 coding sequence is TGTGCCAGCAGCGGAACGACAGGGAGGAACACTGAAGCTTTCTTT.

V is TRBV5-1 and J is TRBJ2-5; either TRBD1 or TRBD2 may supply D (5 bases each). The CDR3 covers 13 residues. Germline V CDR1 and CDR2: SGHRS, YFSETQ. V gave up 0 bases and J gave up 7 bases, with 10 bases separating them. CDR3 region: CASSLVGTSTQYF. Written as DNA, the CDR3 is TGCGCCAGCAGCTTGGTGGGGACCTCGACCCAGTACTTC.